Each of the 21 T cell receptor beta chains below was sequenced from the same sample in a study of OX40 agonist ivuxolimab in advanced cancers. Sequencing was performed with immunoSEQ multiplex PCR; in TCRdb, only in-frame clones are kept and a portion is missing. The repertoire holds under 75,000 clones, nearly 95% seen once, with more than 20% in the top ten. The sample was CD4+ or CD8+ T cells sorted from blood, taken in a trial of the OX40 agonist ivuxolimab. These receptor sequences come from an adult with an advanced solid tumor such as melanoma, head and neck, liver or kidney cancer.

The CDR3 coding sequence is TGTGCCAGCAGTTTAGGACTCTTGGGGGAGAGTGGGGCCAACGTCCTGACTTTC. Amino acids: CASSLGLLGESGANVLTF. The chain recombines TRBV27 with TRBJ2-6; D might be TRBD1 or TRBD2, each matching 5 bases. The CDR3 has 18 amino acids. Trimming took 2 bases from V and 3 from J, leaving 17 bases between them. Germline lookup yields CDR1 MNHEY and CDR2 SMNVEV (reference sequence). Based on the CDR3 plus reference TRBV27 and TRBJ2-6, the full variable domain is EAQVTQNPRYLITVTGKKLTVTCSQNMNHEYMSWYRQDPGLGLRQIYYSMNVEVTDKGDVPEGYKVSRKEKRNFPLILESPSPNQTSLYFCASSLGLLGESGANVLTFGAGSRLTVL.

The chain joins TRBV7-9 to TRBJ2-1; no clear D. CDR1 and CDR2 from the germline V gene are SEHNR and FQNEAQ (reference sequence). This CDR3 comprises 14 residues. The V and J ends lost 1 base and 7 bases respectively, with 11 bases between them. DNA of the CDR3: TGTGCCAGCAGCTTAGGTAGCATGGTTAATGAGCAGTTCTTC. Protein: CASSLGSMVNEQFF.

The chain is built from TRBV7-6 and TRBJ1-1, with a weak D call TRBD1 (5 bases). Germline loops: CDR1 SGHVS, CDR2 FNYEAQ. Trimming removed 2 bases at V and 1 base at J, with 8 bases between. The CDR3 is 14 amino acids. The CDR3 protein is CASSLSQGNTEAFF. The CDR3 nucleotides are TGTGCCAGCAGCTTATCGCAGGGGAACACTGAAGCTTTCTTT.

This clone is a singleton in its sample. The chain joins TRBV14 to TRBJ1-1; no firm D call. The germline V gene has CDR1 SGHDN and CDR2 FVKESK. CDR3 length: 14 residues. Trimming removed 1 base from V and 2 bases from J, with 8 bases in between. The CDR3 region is CASSQGTYNTEAFF. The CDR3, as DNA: TGTGCCAGCAGCCAAGGTACCTATAACACTGAAGCTTTCTTT.

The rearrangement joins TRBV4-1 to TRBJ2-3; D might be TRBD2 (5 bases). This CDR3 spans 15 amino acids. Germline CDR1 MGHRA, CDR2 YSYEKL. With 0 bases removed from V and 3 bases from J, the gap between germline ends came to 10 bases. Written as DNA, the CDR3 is TGCGCCAGCAGCCAAGAGGGAGCGGTGACAGATACGCAGTATTTT. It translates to CASSQEGAVTDTQYF.

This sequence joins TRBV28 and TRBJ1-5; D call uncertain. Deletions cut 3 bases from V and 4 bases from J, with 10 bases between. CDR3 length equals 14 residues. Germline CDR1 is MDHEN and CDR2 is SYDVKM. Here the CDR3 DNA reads TGTGCCAGCAGTTTGAGGTTCGGGAATCAGCCCCAGCATTTT. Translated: CASSLRFGNQPQHF.

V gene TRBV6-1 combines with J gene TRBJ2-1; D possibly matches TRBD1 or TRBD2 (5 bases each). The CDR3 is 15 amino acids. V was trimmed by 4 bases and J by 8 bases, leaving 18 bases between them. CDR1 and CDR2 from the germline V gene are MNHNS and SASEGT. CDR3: CASSASGTQLHEQFF. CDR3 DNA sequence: TGTGCCAGCAGTGCTTCCGGGACCCAGCTCCATGAGCAGTTCTTC.

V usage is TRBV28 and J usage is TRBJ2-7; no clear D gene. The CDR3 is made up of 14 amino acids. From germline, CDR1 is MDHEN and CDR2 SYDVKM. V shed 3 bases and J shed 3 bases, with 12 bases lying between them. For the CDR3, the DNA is TGTGCCAGCAGTTTCCCTAGACCGAGCTACGAGCAGTACTTC. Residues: CASSFPRPSYEQYF.

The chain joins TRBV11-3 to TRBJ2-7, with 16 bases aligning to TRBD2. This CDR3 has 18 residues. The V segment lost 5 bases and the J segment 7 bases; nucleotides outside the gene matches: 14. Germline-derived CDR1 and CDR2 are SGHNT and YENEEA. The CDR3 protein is CASSKWTGTSGRAGEQYF. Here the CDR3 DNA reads TGTGCCAGCAGCAAGTGGACCGGGACTAGCGGGAGGGCCGGGGAGCAGTACTTC.

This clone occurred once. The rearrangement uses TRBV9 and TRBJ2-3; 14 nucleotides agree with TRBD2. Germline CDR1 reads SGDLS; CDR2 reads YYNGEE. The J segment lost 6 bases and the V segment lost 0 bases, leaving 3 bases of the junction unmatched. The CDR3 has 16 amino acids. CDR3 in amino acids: CASSVEGLAGEDTQYF. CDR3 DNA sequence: TGTGCCAGCAGCGTAGAGGGACTAGCGGGAGAGGATACGCAGTATTTT.

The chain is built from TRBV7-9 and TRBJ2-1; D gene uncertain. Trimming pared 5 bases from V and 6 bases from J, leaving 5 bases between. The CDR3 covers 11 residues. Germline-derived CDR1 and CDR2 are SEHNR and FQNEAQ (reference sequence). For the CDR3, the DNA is TGTGCCAGCAGCCCCACCAATGAGCAGTTCTTC. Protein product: CASSPTNEQFF. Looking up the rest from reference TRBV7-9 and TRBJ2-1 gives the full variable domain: DTGVSQNPRHKITKRGQNVTFRCDPISEHNRLYWYRQTLGQGPEFLTYFQNEAQLEKSRLLSDRFSAERPKGSFSTLEIQRTEQGDSAMYLCASSPTNEQFFGPGTRLTVL.

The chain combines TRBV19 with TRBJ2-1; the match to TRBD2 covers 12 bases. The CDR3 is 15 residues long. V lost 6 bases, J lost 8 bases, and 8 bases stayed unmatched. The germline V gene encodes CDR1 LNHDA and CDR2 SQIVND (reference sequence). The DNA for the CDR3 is TGTGCCAGTAGGCCTGGACTAGCGGGAAAATATGAGCAGTTCTTC. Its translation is CASRPGLAGKYEQFF. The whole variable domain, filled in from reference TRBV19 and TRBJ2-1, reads DGGITQSPKYLFRKEGQNVTLSCEQNLNHDAMYWYRQDPGQGLRLIYYSQIVNDFQKGDIAEGYSVSREKKESFPLTVTSAQKNPTAFYLCASRPGLAGKYEQFFGPGTRLTVL.

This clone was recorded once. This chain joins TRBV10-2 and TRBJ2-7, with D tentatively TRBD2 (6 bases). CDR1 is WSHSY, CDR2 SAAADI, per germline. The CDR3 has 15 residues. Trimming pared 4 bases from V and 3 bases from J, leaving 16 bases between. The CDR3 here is CASSGRDGTFYEQYF. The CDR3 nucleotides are TGCGCCAGCAGTGGAAGAGACGGGACTTTCTACGAGCAGTACTTC.

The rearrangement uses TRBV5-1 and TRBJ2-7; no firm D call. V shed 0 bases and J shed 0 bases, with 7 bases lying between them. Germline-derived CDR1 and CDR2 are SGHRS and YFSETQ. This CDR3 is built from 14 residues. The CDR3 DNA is TGCGCCAGCAGCTTGGTTGCGGACTCCTACGAGCAGTACTTC. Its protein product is CASSLVADSYEQYF.

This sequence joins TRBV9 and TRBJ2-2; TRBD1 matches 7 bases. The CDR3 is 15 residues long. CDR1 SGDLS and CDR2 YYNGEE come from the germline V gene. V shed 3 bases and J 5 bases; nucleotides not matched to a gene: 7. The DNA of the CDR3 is TGTGCCAGCAGCGCAACAGGGGTAGGGACCGGGGAGCTGTTTTTT. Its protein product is CASSATGVGTGELFF.

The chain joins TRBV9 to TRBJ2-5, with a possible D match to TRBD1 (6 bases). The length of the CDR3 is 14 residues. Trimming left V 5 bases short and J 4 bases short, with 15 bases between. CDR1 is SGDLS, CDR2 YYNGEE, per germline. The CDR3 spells CASSSTGLRETQYF. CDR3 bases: TGTGCCAGCAGTTCTACAGGGTTGCGAGAGACCCAGTACTTC.

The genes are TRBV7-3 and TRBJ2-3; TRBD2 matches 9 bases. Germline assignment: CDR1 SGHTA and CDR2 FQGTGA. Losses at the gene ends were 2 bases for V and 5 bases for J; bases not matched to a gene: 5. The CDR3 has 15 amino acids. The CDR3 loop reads CASSLGGRDLDTQYF. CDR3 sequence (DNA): TGTGCCAGCAGCTTAGGCGGGAGGGATCTAGATACGCAGTATTTT.

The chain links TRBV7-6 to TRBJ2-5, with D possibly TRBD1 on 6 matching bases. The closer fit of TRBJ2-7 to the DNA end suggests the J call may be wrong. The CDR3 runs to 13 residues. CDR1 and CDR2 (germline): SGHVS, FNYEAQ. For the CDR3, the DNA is TGTGCCAGCAGCTTCGGACAGAACTACGAGCAGTACTTC. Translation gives CASSFGQNYEQYF.

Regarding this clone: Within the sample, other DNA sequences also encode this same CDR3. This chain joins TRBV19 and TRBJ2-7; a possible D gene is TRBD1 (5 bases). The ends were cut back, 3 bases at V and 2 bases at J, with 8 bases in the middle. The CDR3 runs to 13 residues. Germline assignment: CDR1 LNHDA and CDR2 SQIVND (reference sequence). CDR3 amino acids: CASSIGAAYEQYF. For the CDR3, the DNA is TGTGCCAGTAGTATTGGGGCAGCCTACGAGCAGTACTTC.

DNA for the CDR3: TGCGCCAGCAGCCAAGAAGTAGCAAGAGCGGGGAATATTATGAACACTGAAGCTTTCTTT. Protein: CASSQEVARAGNIMNTEAFF. The chain has TRBV4-1 and TRBJ1-1; D is ambiguous. The CDR3 is 20 amino acids. CDR1 is MGHRA, CDR2 YSYEKL, per germline. Between the trimmed V and J ends, which lost 0 bases and 0 bases, there was a span of 23 bases.

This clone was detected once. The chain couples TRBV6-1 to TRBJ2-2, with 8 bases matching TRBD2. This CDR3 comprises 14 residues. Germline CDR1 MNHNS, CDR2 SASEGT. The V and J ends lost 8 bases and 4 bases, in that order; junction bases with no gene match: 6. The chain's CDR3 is CASEGLDLTGELFF. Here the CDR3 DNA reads TGTGCCAGCGAGGGACTAGACCTCACCGGGGAGCTGTTTTTT.